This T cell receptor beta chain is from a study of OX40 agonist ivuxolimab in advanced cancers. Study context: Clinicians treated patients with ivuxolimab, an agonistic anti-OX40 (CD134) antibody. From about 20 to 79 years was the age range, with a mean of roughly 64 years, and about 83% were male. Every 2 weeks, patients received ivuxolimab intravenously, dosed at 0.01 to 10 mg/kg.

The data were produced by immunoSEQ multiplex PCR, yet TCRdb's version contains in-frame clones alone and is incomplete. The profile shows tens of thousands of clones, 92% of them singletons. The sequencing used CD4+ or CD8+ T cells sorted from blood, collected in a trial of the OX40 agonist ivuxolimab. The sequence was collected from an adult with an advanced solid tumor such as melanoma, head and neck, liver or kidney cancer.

CDR3 residues: CASSLFRDSYSNQPQHF. For the CDR3, the DNA is TGTGCCAGCAGTTTATTCCGGGACAGTTATAGCAATCAGCCCCAGCATTTT. The rearrangement joins TRBV28 to TRBJ1-5, with 7 bases matching TRBD1. J lost 0 bases, V lost 1 base, and 6 bases had no gene match. Germline assignment: CDR1 MDHEN and CDR2 SYDVKM. CDR3 length: 17 residues.